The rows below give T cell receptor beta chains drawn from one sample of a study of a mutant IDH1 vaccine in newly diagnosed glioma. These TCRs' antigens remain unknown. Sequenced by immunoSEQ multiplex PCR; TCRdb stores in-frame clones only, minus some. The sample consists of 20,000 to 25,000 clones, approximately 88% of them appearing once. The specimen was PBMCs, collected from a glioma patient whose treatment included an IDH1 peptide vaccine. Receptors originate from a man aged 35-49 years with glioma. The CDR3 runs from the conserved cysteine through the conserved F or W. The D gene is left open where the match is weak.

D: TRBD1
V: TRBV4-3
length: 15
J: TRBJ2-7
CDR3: CASSHTTGGGYEQYF

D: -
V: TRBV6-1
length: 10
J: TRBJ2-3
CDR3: CASRWGTQYF

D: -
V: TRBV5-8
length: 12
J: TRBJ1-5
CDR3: CASSPLFQPQHF

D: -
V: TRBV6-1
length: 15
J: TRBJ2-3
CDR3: CASRLPGPGSDTQYF

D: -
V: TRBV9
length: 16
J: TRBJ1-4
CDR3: CASSVSGEGTNEKLFF

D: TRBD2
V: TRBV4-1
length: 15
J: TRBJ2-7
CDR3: CASSQTSGRAYEQYF

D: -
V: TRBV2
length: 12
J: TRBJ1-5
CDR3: CASSGANQPQHF

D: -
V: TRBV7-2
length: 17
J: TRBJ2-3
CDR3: CASSLGGGPIRGDTQYF

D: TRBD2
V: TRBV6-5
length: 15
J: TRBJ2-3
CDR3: CASTTSGTSTDTQYF

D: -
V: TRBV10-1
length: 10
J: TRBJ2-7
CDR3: CASSDYEQYF

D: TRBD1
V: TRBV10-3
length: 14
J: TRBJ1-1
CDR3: CAIRQGASVTEAFF

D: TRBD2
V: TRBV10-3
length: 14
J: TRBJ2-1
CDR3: CAISEAGENNEQFF

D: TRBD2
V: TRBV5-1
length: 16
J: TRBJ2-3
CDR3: CASKPLEREGRVTQYF

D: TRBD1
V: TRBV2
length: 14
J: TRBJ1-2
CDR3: CASSRRQGNYGYTF

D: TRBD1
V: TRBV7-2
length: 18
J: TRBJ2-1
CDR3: CASSIGMGGTGTYNEQFF

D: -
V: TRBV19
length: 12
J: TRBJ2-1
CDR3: CASSFRGNEQFF

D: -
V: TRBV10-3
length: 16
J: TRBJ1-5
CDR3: CAISEHSGAADQPQHF

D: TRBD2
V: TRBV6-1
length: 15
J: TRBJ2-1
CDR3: CASREAGSSYNEQFF

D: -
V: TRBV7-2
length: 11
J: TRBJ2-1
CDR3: CASSPGYTQFF

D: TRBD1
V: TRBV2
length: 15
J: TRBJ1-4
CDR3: CASKRQGSTNEKLFF

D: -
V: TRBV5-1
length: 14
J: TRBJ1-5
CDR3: CASSSGAENQPQHF

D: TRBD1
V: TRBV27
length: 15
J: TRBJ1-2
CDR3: CASSSQTGWTGGYTF

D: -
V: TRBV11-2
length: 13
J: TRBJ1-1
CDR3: CASSVNRNTEAFF

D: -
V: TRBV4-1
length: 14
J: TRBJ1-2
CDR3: CASSPVTRDFGYTF

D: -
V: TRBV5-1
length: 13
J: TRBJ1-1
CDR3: CASSREGNTEAFF

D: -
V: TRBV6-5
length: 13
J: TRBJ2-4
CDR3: CASFGIAKNIQYF

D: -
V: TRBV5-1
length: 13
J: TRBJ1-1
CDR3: CASSLKGDTEAFF

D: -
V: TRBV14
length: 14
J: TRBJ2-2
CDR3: CASSQGYQTGELFF

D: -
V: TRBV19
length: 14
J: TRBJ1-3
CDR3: CASFKDDSGNTIYF

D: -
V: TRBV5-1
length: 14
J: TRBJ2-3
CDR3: CASSWQGFADTQYF

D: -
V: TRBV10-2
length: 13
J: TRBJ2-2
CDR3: CASSEGWAGELFF